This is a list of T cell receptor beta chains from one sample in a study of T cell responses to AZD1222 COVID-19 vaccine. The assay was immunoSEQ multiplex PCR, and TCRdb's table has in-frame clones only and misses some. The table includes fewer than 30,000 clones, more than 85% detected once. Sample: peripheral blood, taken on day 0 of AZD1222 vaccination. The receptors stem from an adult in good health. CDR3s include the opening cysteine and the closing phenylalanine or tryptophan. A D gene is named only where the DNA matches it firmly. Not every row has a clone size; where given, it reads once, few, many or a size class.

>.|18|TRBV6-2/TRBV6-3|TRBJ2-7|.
CASSYSTSAGTPSYEQYF
TGTGCCAGCAGTTACTCAACCTCCGCCGGGACACCCAGTTACGAGCAGTACTTC
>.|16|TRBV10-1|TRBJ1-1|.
CASSESRDGLNTEAFF
TGCGCCAGCAGTGAGTCACGAGACGGGTTGAACACTGAAGCTTTCTTT
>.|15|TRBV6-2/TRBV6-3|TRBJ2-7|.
CASSSRGISPYEQYF
TGTGCCAGCAGTTCTCGGGGGATTTCTCCCTACGAGCAGTACTTC
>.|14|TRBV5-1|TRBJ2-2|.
CASSLVPTPGELFF
TGCGCCAGCAGCTTGGTACCGACACCCGGGGAGCTGTTTTTT
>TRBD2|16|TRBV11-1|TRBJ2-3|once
CASSAHSGGAADTQYF
TGTGCCAGCAGCGCCCATAGCGGGGGGGCCGCAGATACGCAGTATTTT
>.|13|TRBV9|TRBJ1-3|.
CASSVISGNTIYF
TGTGCCAGCAGCGTGATCTCTGGAAACACCATATATTTT
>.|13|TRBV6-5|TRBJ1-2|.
CASSPGGWDGYTF
TGTGCCAGCAGCCCCGGCGGCTGGGATGGCTACACCTTC
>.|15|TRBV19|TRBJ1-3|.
CASSWYPSPGNTIYF
TGTGCCAGTAGTTGGTACCCCTCACCTGGAAACACCATATATTTT
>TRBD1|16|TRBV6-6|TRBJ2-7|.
CASSYEGQGRSYEQYF
TGTGCCAGCAGTTACGAAGGACAGGGGCGATCCTACGAGCAGTACTTC
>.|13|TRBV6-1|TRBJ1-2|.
CASSEGGVMGYTF
TGTGCCAGCAGTGAAGGCGGGGTTATGGGCTACACCTTC
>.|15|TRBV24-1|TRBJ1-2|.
CATSDRKPGSSIYTF
TGTGCCACCAGTGACAGAAAACCAGGGAGTTCTATCTACACCTTC
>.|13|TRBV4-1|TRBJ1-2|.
CASSQDQGGGYTF
TGCGCCAGCAGCCAAGACCAGGGAGGTGGCTACACCTTC
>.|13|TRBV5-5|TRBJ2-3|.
CASSLVFTGLLNF
TGTGCCAGCAGCTTGGTATTTACGGGACTTCTCAATTTT
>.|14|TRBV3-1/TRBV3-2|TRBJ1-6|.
CASSRSSYNSPLHF
TGTGCCAGCAGCCGAAGCTCCTATAATTCACCCCTCCACTTT
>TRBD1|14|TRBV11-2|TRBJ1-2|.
CASSSGQLIYGYTF
TGTGCCAGCAGCTCGGGACAGTTGATCTATGGCTACACCTTC
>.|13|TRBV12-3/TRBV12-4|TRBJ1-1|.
CASRKQANTEAFF
TGTGCCAGCAGGAAACAGGCGAACACTGAAGCTTTCTTT
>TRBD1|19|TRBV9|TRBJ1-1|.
CASSNGQGAESVLNTEAFF
TGTGCCAGCAGCAACGGACAGGGGGCCGAGAGCGTCCTGAACACTGAAGCTTTCTTT
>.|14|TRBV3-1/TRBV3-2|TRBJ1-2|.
CASSPRGGDYGYTF
TGTGCCAGCAGCCCCCGTGGGGGAGACTATGGCTACACCTTC